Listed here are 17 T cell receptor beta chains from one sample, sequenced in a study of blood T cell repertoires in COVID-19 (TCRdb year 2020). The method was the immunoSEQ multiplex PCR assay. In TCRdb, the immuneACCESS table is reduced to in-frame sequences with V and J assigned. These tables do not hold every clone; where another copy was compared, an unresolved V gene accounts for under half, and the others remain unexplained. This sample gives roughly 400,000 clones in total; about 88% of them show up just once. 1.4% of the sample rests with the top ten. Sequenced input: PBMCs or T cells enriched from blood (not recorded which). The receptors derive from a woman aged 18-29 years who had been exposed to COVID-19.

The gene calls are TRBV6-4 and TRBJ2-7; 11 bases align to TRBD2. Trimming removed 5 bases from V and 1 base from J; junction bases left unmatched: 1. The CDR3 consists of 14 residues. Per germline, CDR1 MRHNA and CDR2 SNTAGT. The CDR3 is CASSRLAGSYEQYF. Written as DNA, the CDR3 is TGTGCCAGCAGTAGACTAGCGGGATCCTACGAGCAGTACTTC.

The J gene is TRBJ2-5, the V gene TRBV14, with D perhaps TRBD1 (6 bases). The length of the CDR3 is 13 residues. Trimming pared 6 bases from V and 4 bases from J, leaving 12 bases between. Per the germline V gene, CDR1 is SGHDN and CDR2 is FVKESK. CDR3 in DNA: TGTGCCAGCAGAAGTACAGGGCTAGAGACCCAGTACTTC. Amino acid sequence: CASRSTGLETQYF.

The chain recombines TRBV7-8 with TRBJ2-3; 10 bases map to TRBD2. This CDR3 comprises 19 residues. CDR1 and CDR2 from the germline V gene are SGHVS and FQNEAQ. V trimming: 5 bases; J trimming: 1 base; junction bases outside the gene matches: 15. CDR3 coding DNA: TGTGCCAGCAGCCAAGGGCGGCTAGCGGGGGTCTACGGCACAGATACGCAGTATTTT. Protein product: CASSQGRLAGVYGTDTQYF.

CDR3 bases: TGTGCCAGCAGTTTAGGTAGCCCAGGGGAGACAGATACGCAGTATTTT. It specifies CASSLGSPGETDTQYF. The chain links TRBV27 to TRBJ2-3, with D perhaps matching TRBD1 (6 bases). Germline V lookup: CDR1 MNHEY, CDR2 SMNVEV (reference sequence). V dropped 2 bases and J dropped 3 bases, with 15 bases sitting between them. The CDR3 has 16 amino acids.

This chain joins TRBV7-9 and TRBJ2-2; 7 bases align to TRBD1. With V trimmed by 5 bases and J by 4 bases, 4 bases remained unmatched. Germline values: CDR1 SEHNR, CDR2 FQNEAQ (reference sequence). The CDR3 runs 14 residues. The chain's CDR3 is CASSLTGITGELFF. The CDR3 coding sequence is TGTGCCAGCAGCCTGACAGGGATCACCGGGGAGCTGTTTTTT.

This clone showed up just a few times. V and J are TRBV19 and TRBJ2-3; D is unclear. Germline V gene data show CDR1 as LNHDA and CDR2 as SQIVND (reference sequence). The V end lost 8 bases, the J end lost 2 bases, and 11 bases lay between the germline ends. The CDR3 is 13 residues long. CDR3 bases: TGTGCCAGTGCTGTGGGCAACACAGATACGCAGTATTTT. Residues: CASAVGNTDTQYF.

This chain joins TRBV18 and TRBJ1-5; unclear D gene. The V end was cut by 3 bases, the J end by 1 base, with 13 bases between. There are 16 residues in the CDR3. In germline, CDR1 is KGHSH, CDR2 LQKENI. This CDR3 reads CASSPTMQTSNQPQHF. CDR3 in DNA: TGTGCCAGCTCACCGACAATGCAAACCAGCAATCAGCCCCAGCATTTT.

CDR3: CASSIMRGSYTF. As DNA, the CDR3 is TGTGCCAGTAGTATCATGAGGGGGAGCTACACCTTC. The V call is TRBV19, the J call TRBJ1-2, with D maybe TRBD1 (6 bases). Germline V lookup: CDR1 LNHDA, CDR2 SQIVND (reference sequence). V shed 3 bases and J shed 9 bases, with 11 bases lying between them. CDR3 length equals 12 residues.

The CDR3 loop reads CASSSWTGNNSPLHF. The CDR3 DNA is TGTGCCAGCAGCTCGTGGACAGGCAATAATTCACCCCTCCACTTT. The rearrangement links TRBV11-2 to TRBJ1-6, with TRBD1 matching over 7 bases. The length of the CDR3 is 15 residues. Germline trimming cut 4 bases from V and 5 bases from J; bases unmatched to any gene: 5. Germline CDR1 SGHAT, CDR2 FQNNGV.

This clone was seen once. This CDR3 reads CASSQTRGTAGSSGELFF. The CDR3 DNA reads TGTGCCAGCAGCCAAACGAGAGGAACGGCGGGGAGTTCCGGGGAGCTGTTTTTT. The chain employs TRBV7-9 and TRBJ2-2, with a weak D call TRBD2 (6 bases). This CDR3 contains 18 residues. Trimming stripped 5 bases from V and 6 bases from J, with 25 bases between. CDR1 and CDR2 from the germline V gene are SEHNR and FQNEAQ (reference sequence).

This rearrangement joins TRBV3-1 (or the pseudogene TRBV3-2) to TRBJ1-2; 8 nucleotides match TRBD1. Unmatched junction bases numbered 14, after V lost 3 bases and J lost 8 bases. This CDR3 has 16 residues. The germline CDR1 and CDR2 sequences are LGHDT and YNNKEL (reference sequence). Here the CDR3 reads CASSHSLDRGSKGYTF. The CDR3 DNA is TGTGCCAGCAGCCACTCACTTGACAGGGGTTCGAAGGGCTACACCTTC.

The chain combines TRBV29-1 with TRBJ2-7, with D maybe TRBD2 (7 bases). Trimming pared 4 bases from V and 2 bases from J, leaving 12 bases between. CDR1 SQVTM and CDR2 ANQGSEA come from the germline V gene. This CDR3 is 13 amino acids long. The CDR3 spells CSVGGGGTYEQYF. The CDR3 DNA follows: TGCAGCGTTGGGGGAGGGGGGACCTACGAGCAGTACTTC.

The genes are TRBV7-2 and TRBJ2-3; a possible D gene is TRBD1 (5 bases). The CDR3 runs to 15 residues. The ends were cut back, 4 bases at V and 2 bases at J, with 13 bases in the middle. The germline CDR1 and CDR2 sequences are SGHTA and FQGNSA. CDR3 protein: CASSSLGAVTDTQYF. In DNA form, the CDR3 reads TGTGCCAGCAGCTCCTTAGGGGCGGTCACAGATACGCAGTATTTT. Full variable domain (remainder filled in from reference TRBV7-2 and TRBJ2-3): GAGVSQSPSNKVTEKGKDVELRCDPISGHTALYWYRQSLGQGLEFLIYFQGNSAPDKSGLPSDRFSAERTGGSVSTLTIQRTQQEDSAVYLCASSSLGAVTDTQYFGPGTRLTVL.

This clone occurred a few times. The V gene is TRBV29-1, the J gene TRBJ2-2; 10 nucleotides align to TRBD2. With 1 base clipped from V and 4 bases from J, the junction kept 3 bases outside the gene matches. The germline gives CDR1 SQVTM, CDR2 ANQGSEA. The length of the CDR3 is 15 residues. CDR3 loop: CSVEVLAGPTGELFF. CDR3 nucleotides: TGCAGCGTTGAAGTACTAGCGGGACCCACCGGGGAGCTGTTTTTT.

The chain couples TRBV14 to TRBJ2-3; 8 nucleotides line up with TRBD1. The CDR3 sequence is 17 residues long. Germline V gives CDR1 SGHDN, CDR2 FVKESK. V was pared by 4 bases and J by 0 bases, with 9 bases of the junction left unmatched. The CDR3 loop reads CASSRRQGASSTDTQYF. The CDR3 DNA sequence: TGTGCCAGCAGCCGTAGGCAGGGGGCTTCTAGCACAGATACGCAGTATTTT.

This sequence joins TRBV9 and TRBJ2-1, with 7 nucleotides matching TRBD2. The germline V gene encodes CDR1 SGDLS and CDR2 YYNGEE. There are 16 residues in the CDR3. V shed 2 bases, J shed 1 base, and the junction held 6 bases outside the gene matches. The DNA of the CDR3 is TGTGCCAGCAGCGTCGGGAGCGGGGAATCCTACAATGAGCAGTTCTTC. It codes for CASSVGSGESYNEQFF.

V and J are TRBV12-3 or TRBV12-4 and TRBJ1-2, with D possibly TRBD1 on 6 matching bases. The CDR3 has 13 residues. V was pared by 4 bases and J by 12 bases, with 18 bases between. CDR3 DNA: TGTGCCAGCAGTTCAGGGGCGGGTTTAATTCACACCTTC. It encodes CASSSGAGLIHTF.